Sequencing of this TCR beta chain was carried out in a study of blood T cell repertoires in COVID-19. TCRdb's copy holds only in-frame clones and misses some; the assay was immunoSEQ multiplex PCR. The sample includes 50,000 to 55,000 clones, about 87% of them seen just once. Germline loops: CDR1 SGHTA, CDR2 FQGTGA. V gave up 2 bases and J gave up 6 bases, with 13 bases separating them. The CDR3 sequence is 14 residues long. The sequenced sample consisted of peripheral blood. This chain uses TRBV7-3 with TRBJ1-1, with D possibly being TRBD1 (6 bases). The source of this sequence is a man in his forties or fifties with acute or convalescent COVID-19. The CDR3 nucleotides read TGTGCCAGCAGCTTAGGTGAGGGGGTCCCTGAAGCTTTCTTT. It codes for CASSLGEGVPEAFF.